The sequence of this T cell receptor beta chain was determined in a study of blood T cell repertoires in COVID-19. Some clones are missing from TCRdb's copy, which holds only in-frame ones; the method was immunoSEQ multiplex PCR. The sample shows 150,000 or so clones, around four fifths of them seen only once. CDR3 length equals 16 residues. V was clipped by 4 bases and J by 4 bases, with 19 bases between them. Germline V gene data show CDR1 as LGHNA and CDR2 as YSLEER. The sample comprised peripheral blood. The chain recombines TRBV4-3 with TRBJ1-1, with D possibly TRBD1 on 6 matching bases. This TCR derives from a woman aged 40 to 50 with active or convalescent COVID-19. As DNA, the CDR3 is TGCGCCAGCAGCCCGGGAGGCTTCAGGGGAAGCACTGAAGCTTTCTTT. Amino acid sequence: CASSPGGFRGSTEAFF.